The clone carrying this TCR beta chain was detected ten times or more. Losses at the gene ends were 4 bases for V and 3 bases for J; bases not matched to a gene: 7. The CDR3 consists of 15 residues. Per germline, CDR1 LGHDT and CDR2 YNNKEL (reference sequence). Regarding time point: newly diagnosed GD, antithyroid drugs for less than 3 months. There was RNA extracted from PBMCs, and the TCR library was made from it. Relying on iRepertoire HTBI primers and Arm-PCR of CDR3 regions, the team built TCR beta libraries. Via MiXCR, TCRdb re-called the multiplex PCR reads, giving one row per CDR3 protein. The repertoire has roughly 510,000 distinct CDR3 sequences, 16% of them found once; the top ten carry 9.5% to 15%. The data belong to a study of regulatory T cells in long-lasting Graves disease. This sample was shared with a second study, whose subject was T cells in Graves' hyperthyroidism and ophthalmopathy.

The receptor comes from a man aged 18-30 years with Graves disease. The sample here was peripheral blood mononuclear cells (PBMCs), taken at new diagnosis, from a patient treated with antithyroid drugs. The genes are TRBV3-1 and TRBJ2-7; TRBD2 aligns across 9 bases. Here the CDR3 reads CASSRDLAGLYEQYF. The CDR3 region has the DNA TGTGCCAGCAGCCGCGATCTAGCGGGACTCTACGAGCAGTACTTC.